The 10 T cell receptor beta chains listed next were all sequenced from one sample in a study of shared clonotypes between healthy human individuals (TCRdb year 2020). The library was made by the immunoSEQ multiplex PCR assay. TCRdb's version of the immuneACCESS table is confined to in-frame rearrangements and falls short of the full clone set. An unresolved V gene accounts for under half of the shortfall where checked; the remainder is of unknown origin. This sample holds 2 million to 2.5 million clones; roughly 95% were observed only once. Of the sample, under 0.15% falls within the top ten clones. Material for sequencing was naive CD4+ T cells sorted from blood. This specimen's cell subset or site label, per the study, means: CD45RA+ positively selected. The receptors here all came from a young man in good health.

The chain couples TRBV2 to TRBJ1-6; TRBD1 might be the D (5 bases). V lost 6 bases, J lost 5 bases, and 11 bases lay in between. Per germline, CDR1 SNHLY and CDR2 FYNNEI. The length of the CDR3 is 14 residues. The CDR3: CASRDDSDNSPLHF. The DNA of the CDR3 is TGTGCCAGCAGAGACGACAGTGATAATTCACCCCTCCACTTT.

V is TRBV4-1 and J is TRBJ1-6; 7 positions agree with TRBD1. The CDR3 length is 17 residues. The trim removed 5 bases at V and 7 bases at J, leaving 14 bases unmatched. Germline assignment: CDR1 MGHRA and CDR2 YSYEKL. The CDR3 sequence: CASSGALPGQRNSPLHF. The DNA of the CDR3 is TGCGCCAGCAGCGGCGCTTTACCGGGACAGAGAAATTCACCCCTCCACTTT.

The CDR3 DNA reads as TGTGCCAGCAGCGTAGACGTGACAGGGTTTTATGGCTACACCTTC. Translating gives CASSVDVTGFYGYTF. The J gene is TRBJ1-2, the V gene TRBV7-2, with TRBD1 identical over 7 bases. V trimming: 5 bases; J trimming: 5 bases; junction bases outside the gene matches: 11. The V gene's germline CDR1 is SGHTA and CDR2 FQGNSA. The CDR3 runs to 15 residues.

With regard to this clone: This specimen includes other DNA sequences encoding the same CDR3. The chain recombines TRBV6-5 with TRBJ2-7; no firm D call. This CDR3 has 12 residues. Trimming shortened V by 5 bases and J by 5 bases, and 10 bases separated the two germline ends. The germline gives CDR1 MNHEY, CDR2 SVGAGI. The CDR3 DNA sequence: TGTGCCAGCAGTCCTCGACCCCACGAGCAGTACTTC. Its protein is CASSPRPHEQYF.

The V and J genes are TRBV6-6 and TRBJ2-5, with unresolved D. Per germline, CDR1 MNHNY and CDR2 SVGAGI (reference sequence). CDR3 length: 15 residues. V was cut by 5 bases and J by 4 bases, with 17 bases left in between. The CDR3 here is CASSHGQAHAETQYF. The CDR3 coding sequence is TGTGCCAGCAGTCACGGTCAGGCCCACGCAGAGACCCAGTACTTC.

V and J are TRBV29-1 and TRBJ2-5, with D perhaps given as TRBD1 or TRBD2 (5 bases each). The length of the CDR3 is 11 residues. V was shortened by 6 bases and J by 5 bases, with 10 bases between the two germline ends. Germline V gene data show CDR1 as SQVTM and CDR2 as ANQGSEA. This chain's CDR3 is CSVEWGETQYF. The CDR3 nucleotides read TGCAGCGTCGAATGGGGGGAGACCCAGTACTTC.

The chain carries TRBV25-1 and TRBJ2-1; possibly TRBD1 or TRBD2 for D (7 bases each). V was trimmed by 4 bases and J by 7 bases, leaving 20 bases between them. Germline-derived CDR1 and CDR2 are MGHDK and SYGVNS. This CDR3 is 16 amino acids long. In nucleotides, the CDR3 is TGTGCCAGCAGTGCCGGGGGGACCCAGACAGGGAATGAGCAGTTCTTC. It is translated as CASSAGGTQTGNEQFF.

Of note for this clone: The same CDR3 is also encoded by other DNA sequences in this sample. The chain is built from TRBV6-5 and TRBJ1-5, with 9 bases identical to TRBD1. The CDR3 is 15 amino acids. The V segment lost 4 bases and the J segment 0 bases; nucleotides outside the gene matches: 1. CDR1 is MNHEY, CDR2 SVGAGI, per germline. CDR3 in amino acids: CASSSDRGSNQPQHF. The CDR3 DNA reads as TGTGCCAGCAGTTCGGACAGGGGTAGCAATCAGCCCCAGCATTTT.

The rearrangement uses TRBV9 and TRBJ2-3; D call uncertain. The CDR3 is 16 amino acids. Germline-derived CDR1 and CDR2 are SGDLS and YYNGEE. V was pared by 3 bases and J by 2 bases, with 16 bases between. The CDR3 bases are TGTGCCAGCAGCGAAAGAGGCTGGACCTCCACAGATACGCAGTATTTT. Encoded protein: CASSERGWTSTDTQYF.

The chain joins TRBV20-1 to TRBJ2-1; possibly TRBD1 for D (5 bases). V lost 6 bases to trimming and J lost 8 bases, with 11 bases between them. The CDR3 covers 11 residues. Germline CDR1 reads DFQATT; CDR2 reads SNEGSKA (reference sequence). CDR3 nucleotide sequence: TGCAGTGCAGGGGAAGGGTATGAGCAGTTCTTC. Amino acids: CSAGEGYEQFF.